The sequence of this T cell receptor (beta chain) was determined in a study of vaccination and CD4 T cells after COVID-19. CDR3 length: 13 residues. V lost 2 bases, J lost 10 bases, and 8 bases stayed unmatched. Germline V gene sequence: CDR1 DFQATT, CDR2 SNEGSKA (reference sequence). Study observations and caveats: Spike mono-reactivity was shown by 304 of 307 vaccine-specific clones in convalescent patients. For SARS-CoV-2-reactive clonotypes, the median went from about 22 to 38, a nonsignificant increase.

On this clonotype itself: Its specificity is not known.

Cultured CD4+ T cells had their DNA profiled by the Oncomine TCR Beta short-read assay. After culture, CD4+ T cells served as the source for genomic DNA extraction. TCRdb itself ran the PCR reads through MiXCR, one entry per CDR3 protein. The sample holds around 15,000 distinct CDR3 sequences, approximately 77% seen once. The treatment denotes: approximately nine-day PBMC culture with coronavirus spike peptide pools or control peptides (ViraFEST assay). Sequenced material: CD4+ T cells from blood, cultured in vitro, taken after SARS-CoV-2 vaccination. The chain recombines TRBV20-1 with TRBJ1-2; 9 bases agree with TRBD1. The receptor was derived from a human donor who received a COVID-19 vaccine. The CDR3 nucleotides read TGCAGTGCTAGATGGGACAGGGATTCTGACTACACCTTC. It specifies CSARWDRDSDYTF.